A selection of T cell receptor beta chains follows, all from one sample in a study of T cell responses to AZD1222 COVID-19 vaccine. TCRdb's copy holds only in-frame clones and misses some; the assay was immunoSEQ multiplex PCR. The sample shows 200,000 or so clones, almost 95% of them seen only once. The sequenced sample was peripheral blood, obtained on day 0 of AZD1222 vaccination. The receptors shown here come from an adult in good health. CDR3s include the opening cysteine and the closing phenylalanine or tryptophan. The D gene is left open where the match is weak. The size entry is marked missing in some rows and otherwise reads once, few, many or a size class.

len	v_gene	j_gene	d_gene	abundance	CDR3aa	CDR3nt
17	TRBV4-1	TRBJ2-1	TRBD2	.	CASTSPGLAGAYNEQFF	TGCGCCAGCACCTCTCCGGGACTAGCGGGAGCCTACAATGAGCAGTTCTTC
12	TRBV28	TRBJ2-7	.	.	CASRGYLYEQYF	TGTGCCAGCAGGGGATACCTCTACGAGCAGTACTTC
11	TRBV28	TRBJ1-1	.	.	CASSSPRAAFF	TGTGCCAGCAGTAGTCCGCGGGCAGCTTTCTTT
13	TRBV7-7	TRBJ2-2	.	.	CASSTSATGELFF	TGTGCTAGCAGCACAAGCGCGACCGGGGAGCTGTTTTTT
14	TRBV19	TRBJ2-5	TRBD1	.	CASSLQGGAETQYF	TGTGCCAGTAGCCTACAGGGGGGAGCTGAGACCCAGTACTTC
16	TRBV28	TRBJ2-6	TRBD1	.	CASRTKTGSGANVLTF	TGTGCCAGCAGGACAAAGACAGGGTCTGGGGCCAACGTCCTGACTTTC
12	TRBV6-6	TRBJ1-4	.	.	CASSYSGTELFF	TGTGCCAGCAGTTACTCGGGGACGGAACTGTTTTTT
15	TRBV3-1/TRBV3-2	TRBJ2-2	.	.	CASSQGLSLTGELFF	TGTGCCAGCAGCCAAGGGCTGTCTCTCACCGGGGAGCTGTTTTTT
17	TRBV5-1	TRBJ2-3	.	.	CASSLSSGIPALDTQYF	TGCGCCAGCAGCTTGTCATCTGGGATTCCCGCCCTAGATACGCAGTATTTT
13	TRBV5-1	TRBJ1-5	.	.	CASSLASNQPQHF	TGCGCCAGCAGCTTGGCTAGCAATCAGCCCCAGCATTTT
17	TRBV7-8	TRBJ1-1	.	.	CASSSRGWRRGNTEAFF	TGTGCCAGCAGCTCCCGAGGGTGGCGGCGCGGGAACACTGAAGCTTTCTTT
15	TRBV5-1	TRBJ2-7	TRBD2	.	CASSHSGTDAYEQYF	TGCGCCAGCAGCCATAGCGGGACTGACGCCTACGAGCAGTACTTC
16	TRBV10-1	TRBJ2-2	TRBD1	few	CASSDRTGGYHGELFF	TGCGCCAGCAGTGACCGGACAGGGGGCTATCACGGGGAGCTGTTTTTT
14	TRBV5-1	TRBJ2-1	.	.	CASGLIGTENEQFF	TGCGCCAGCGGACTAATAGGGACCGAGAATGAGCAGTTCTTC
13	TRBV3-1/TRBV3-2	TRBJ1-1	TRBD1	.	CASNTGVNTEAFF	TGTGCCAGCAACACAGGGGTGAACACTGAAGCTTTCTTT
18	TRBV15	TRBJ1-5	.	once	CATSSGWFGGKPPQPQHF	TGTGCCACCAGCTCCGGTTGGTTCGGCGGGAAGCCCCCCCAGCCCCAGCATTTT
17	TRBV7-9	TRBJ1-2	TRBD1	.	CASSSSKPGTGVIGYTF	TGTGCCAGCAGCTCGTCAAAACCCGGGACAGGGGTTATTGGCTACACCTTC
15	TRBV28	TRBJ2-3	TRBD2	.	CASKRGTSLSDTQYF	TGTGCCAGCAAAAGGGGGACTAGTCTTTCCGATACGCAGTATTTT
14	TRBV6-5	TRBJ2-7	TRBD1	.	CASMSDRASYEQYF	TGTGCCAGCATGAGCGACAGGGCTTCCTACGAGCAGTACTTC
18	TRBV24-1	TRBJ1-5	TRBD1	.	CATSLFPLRTGSNQPQHF	TGTGCCACCAGTTTGTTCCCCCTTCGGACAGGGAGCAATCAGCCCCAGCATTTT
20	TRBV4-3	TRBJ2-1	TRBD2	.	CASSQGGFGSGRGSYNEQFF	TGCGCCAGCAGCCAAGGGGGTTTTGGTAGCGGGAGAGGTTCCTACAATGAGCAGTTCTTC
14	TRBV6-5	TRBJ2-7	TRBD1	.	CASRGPGQRNEQYF	TGTGCCAGCAGGGGACCGGGACAGAGGAACGAGCAGTACTTC
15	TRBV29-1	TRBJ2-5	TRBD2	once	CSVASGRATRETQYF	TGCAGCGTCGCGAGCGGGAGGGCCACGAGAGAGACCCAGTACTTC
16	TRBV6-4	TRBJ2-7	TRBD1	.	CASSDDQTGGGYEQYF	TGTGCCAGCAGTGACGACCAGACAGGGGGCGGGTACGAGCAGTACTTC
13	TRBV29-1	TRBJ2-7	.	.	CSVVSGATYEQYF	TGCAGCGTTGTGTCAGGGGCTACCTACGAGCAGTACTTC
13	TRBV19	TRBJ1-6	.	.	CASSSKVEAPLHF	TGTGCCAGTAGTTCAAAAGTGGAAGCACCCCTCCACTTT